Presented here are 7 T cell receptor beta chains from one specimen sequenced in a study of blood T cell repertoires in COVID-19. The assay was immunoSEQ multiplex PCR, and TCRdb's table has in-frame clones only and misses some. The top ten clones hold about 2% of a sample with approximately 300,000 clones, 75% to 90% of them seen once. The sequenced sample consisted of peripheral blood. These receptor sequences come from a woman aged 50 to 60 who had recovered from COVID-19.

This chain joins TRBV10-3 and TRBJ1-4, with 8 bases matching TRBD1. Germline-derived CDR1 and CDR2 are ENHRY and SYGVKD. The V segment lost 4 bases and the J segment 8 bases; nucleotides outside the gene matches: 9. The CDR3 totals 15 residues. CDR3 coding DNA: TGTGCCATCAGTGGGGGCGGACAGGGTGCCGAAAAACTGTTTTTT. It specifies CAISGGGQGAEKLFF.

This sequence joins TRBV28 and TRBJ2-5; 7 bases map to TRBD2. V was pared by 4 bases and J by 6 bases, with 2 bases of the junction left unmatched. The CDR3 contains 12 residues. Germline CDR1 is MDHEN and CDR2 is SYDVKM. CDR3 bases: TGTGCCAGCAGTTCCAGCGGGAAGACCCAGTACTTC. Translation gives CASSSSGKTQYF.

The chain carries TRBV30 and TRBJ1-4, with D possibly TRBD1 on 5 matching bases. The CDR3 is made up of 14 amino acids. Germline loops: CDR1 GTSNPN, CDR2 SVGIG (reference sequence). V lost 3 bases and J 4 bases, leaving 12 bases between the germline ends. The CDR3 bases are TGTGCCTGGAGCGGGGGGGATAGTAATGAAAAACTGTTTTTT. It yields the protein CAWSGGDSNEKLFF.

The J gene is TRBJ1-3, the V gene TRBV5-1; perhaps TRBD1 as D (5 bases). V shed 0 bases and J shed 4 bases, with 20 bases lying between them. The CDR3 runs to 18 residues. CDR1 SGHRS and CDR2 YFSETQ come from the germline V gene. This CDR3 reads CASSLGQGNYASGNTIYF. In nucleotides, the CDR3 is TGCGCCAGCAGCTTGGGCCAGGGCAATTACGCCTCAGGAAACACCATATATTTT.

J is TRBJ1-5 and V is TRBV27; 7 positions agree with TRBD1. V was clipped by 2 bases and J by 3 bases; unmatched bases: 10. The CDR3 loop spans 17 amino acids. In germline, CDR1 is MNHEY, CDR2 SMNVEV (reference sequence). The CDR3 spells CASSLNYRGSYNQPQHF. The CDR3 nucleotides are TGTGCCAGCAGTTTAAACTACAGGGGTTCGTACAATCAGCCCCAGCATTTT.

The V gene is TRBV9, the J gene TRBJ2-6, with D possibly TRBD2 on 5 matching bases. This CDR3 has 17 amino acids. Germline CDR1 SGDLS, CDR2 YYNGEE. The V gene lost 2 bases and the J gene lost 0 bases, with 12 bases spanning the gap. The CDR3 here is CASSVRAGPSGANVLTF. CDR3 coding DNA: TGTGCCAGCAGCGTGCGGGCGGGCCCCTCTGGGGCCAACGTCCTGACTTTC.

The CDR3 DNA is TGTGCCAGCAGCGTGGGGGGGGACCTTGGCTACACCTTC. Translating it yields CASSVGGDLGYTF. This chain uses TRBV9 with TRBJ1-2; possibly TRBD1 for D (5 bases). This CDR3 is 13 amino acids long. CDR1 and CDR2 from the germline V gene are SGDLS and YYNGEE. V was pared by 2 bases and J by 7 bases, with 12 bases between. The entire variable domain, with the rest obtained from reference TRBV9 and TRBJ1-2, is as follows: DSGVTQTPKHLITATGQRVTLRCSPRSGDLSVYWYQQSLDQGLQFLIQYYNGEERAKGNILERFSAQQFPDLHSELNLSSLELGDSALYFCASSVGGDLGYTFGSGTRLTVV.